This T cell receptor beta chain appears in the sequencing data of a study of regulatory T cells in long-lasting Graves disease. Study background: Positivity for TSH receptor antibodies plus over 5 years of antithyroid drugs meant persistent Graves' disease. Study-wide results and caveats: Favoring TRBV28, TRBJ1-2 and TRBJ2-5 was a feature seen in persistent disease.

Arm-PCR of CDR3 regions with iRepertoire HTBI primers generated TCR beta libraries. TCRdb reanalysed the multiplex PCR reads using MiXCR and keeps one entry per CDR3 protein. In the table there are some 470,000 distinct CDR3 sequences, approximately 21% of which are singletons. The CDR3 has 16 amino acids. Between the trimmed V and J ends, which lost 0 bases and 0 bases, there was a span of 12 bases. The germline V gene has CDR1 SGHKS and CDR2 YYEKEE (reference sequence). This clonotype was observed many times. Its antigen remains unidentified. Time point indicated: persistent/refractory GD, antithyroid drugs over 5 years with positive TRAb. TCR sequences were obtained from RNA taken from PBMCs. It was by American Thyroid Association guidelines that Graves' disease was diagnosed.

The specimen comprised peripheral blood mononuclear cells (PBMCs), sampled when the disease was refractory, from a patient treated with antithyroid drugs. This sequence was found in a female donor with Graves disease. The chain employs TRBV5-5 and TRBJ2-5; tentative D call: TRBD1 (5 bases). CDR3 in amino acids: CASSLDRRTYQETQYF. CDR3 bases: TGTGCCAGCAGCTTGGACAGGAGAACGTACCAAGAGACCCAGTACTTC.